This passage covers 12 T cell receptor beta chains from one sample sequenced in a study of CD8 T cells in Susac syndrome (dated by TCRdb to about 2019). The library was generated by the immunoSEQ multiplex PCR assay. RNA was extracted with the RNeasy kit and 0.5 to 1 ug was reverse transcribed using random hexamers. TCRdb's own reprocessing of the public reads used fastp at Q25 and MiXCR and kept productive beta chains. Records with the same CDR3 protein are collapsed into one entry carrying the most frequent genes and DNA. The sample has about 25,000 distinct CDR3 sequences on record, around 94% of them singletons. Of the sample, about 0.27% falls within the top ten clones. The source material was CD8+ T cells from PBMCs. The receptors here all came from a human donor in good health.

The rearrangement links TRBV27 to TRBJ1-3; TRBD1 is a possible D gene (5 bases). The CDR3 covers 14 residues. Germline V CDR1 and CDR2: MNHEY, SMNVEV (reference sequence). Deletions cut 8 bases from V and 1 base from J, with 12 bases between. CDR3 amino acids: CASGNRGSGNTIYF. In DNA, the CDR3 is TGTGCCAGCGGGAATAGGGGATCTGGAAACACCATATATTTT.

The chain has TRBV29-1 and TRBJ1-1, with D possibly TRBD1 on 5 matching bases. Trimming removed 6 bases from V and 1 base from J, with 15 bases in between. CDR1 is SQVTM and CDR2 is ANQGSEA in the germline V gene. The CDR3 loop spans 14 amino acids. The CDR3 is CSVRRDGRNTEAFF. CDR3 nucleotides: TGCAGCGTCCGCCGGGACGGACGGAACACTGAAGCTTTCTTT.

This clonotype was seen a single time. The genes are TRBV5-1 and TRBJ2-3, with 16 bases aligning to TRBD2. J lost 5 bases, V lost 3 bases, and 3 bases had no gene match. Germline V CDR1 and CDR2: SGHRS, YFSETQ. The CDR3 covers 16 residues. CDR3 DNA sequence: TGCGCCAGCAGCTCGGGACTAGCGGGGGGGAAAGATACGCAGTATTTT. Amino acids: CASSSGLAGGKDTQYF.

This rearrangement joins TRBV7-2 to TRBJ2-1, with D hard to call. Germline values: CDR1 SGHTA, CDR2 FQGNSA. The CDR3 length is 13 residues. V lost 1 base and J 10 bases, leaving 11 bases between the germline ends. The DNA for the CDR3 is TGTGCCAGCAGCTTAGAAACCGGGCGCGAGCAGTTCTTC. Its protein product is CASSLETGREQFF.

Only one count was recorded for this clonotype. The CDR3 DNA is TGTGCCAGCTGCGGCCAGGGCGATGAGCAGTTCTTC. It is translated as CASCGQGDEQFF. The rearrangement joins TRBV2 to TRBJ2-1; D might be TRBD1 (5 bases). The CDR3 spans 12 residues. Trimming pared 8 bases from V and 8 bases from J, leaving 13 bases between. CDR1 and CDR2 from the germline V gene are SNHLY and FYNNEI.

The CDR3: CASSLGDWKNTIYF. The CDR3 nucleotides read TGTGCCAGCAGCCTGGGGGACTGGAAAAACACCATATATTTT. The chain carries TRBV13 and TRBJ1-3; a weak D match, TRBD1 (5 bases). There are 14 residues in the CDR3. Germline-derived CDR1 and CDR2 are PRHDT and FYEKMQ (reference sequence). Trimming cost V 5 bases and J 6 bases, with 14 bases left between them.

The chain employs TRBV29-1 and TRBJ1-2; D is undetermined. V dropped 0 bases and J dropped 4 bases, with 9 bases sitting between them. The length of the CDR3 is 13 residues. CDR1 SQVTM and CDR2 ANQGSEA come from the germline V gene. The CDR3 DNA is TGCAGCGTTGAAGAGGGTGTCACCTATGGCTACACCTTC. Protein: CSVEEGVTYGYTF.

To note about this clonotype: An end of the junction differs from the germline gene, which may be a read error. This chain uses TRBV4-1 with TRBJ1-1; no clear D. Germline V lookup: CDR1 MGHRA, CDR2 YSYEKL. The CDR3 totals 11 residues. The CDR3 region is CASSQGTEAFF. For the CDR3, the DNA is TGCGCCAGCAGCCAAGGTACTGAGGCTTTCTTT.

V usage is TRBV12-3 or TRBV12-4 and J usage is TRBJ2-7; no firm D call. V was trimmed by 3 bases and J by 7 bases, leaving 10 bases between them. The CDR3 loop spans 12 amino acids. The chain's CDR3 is CASSFYDGEQYF. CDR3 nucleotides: TGTGCCAGCAGTTTTTACGATGGGGAGCAGTACTTC.

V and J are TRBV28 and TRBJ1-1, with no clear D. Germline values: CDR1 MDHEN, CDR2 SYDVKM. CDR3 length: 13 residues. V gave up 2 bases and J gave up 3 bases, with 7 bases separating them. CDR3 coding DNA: TGTGCCAGCAGTTTACAGGAGTACACTGAAGCTTTCTTT. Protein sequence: CASSLQEYTEAFF.

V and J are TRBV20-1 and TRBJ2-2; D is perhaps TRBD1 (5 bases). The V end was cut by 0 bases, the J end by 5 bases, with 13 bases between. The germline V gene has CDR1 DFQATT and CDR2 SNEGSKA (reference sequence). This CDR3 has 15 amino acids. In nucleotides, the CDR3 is TGCAGTGCTAGAGATCAGCAGGGTGGTACCGGGGAGCTGTTTTTT. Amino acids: CSARDQQGGTGELFF.

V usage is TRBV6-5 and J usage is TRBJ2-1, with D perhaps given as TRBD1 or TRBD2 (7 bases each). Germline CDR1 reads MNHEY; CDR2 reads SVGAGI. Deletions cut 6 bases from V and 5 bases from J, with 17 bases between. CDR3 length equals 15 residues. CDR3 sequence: CASRRTGEGHNEQFF. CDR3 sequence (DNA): TGTGCCAGCAGACGAACAGGGGAGGGGCACAATGAGCAGTTCTTC.